The 29 T cell receptor beta chains reported below all come from one sample, sequenced in a study of T-cell memory formation after mild COVID-19. Each CDR3 protein gets one entry after TCRdb re-called the 5' RACE reads with MiXCR. This sample carries about 540,000 distinct CDR3 sequences, roughly 20% of them seen once, and the ten largest clones take roughly an eighth. The specimen was PBMCs or a T cell subset sorted from them (not recorded which). All receptors come from an adult woman who had mild COVID-19 (a few samples of this study predate the infection). Cell type and time point are not known.

The chain recombines TRBV5-1 with TRBJ2-7; possibly TRBD1 or TRBD2 for D (5 bases each). Deletions cut 6 bases from V and 2 bases from J, with 18 bases between. The V gene's germline CDR1 is SGHRS and CDR2 YFSETQ. CDR3 size: 15 residues. CDR3 DNA: TGCGCCAGCAACCCAGCCGGGACGTCAGCCTACGAGCAGTACTTC. It translates to CASNPAGTSAYEQYF. Complete variable domain (other parts from reference TRBV5-1 and TRBJ2-7): KAGVTQTPRYLIKTRGQQVTLSCSPISGHRSVSWYQQTPGQGLQFLFEYFSETQRNKGNFPGRFSGRQFSNSRSEMNVSTLELGDSALYLCASNPAGTSAYEQYFGPGTRLTVT.

The chain joins TRBV29-1 to TRBJ2-7, with a possible D match to TRBD1 (5 bases). V shed 3 bases and J shed 2 bases, with 8 bases lying between them. Germline loops: CDR1 SQVTM, CDR2 ANQGSEA. The CDR3 contains 12 residues. The CDR3 DNA reads TGCAGCGTTGATCCAGGGACCTACGAGCAGTACTTC. Translation: CSVDPGTYEQYF.

The chain is built from TRBV9 and TRBJ2-3, with 7 bases aligning to TRBD2. The CDR3 is 16 residues long. V was pared by 2 bases and J by 1 base, with 7 bases of the junction left unmatched. Germline V lookup: CDR1 SGDLS, CDR2 YYNGEE. The CDR3 sequence is CASSVSSGARTDTQYF. The CDR3 bases are TGTGCCAGCAGCGTTTCTAGCGGAGCCCGCACAGATACGCAGTATTTT.

This clonotype was seen more than once but under ten times. The CDR3 DNA reads as TGCGCCAGCAGCTTCCCCTCCCTGGGGCGGGTCTCCTACAATGAGCAGTTCTTC. Translating it yields CASSFPSLGRVSYNEQFF. The chain recombines TRBV5-1 with TRBJ2-1; perhaps D is TRBD1 or TRBD2 (5 bases each). Germline values: CDR1 SGHRS, CDR2 YFSETQ. The CDR3 is 18 amino acids. Trimming shortened V by 2 bases and J by 0 bases, and 18 bases separated the two germline ends.

This clonotype was detected only a few times. The rearrangement uses TRBV27 and TRBJ1-1; D unclear. Germline V gives CDR1 MNHEY, CDR2 SMNVEV (reference sequence). V lost 1 base and J lost 0, with 9 bases in between. The CDR3 runs 15 residues. The CDR3 bases are TGTGCCAGCAGTTTATATACGGGGATGAACACTGAAGCTTTCTTT. The encoded protein is CASSLYTGMNTEAFF.

CDR3 sequence reads: CASSPDRNRVLDEQYF. The CDR3 bases are TGCGCCAGCAGCCCCGACCGAAACAGGGTTCTCGACGAGCAGTACTTC. V is TRBV5-1 and J is TRBJ2-7; a possible D gene is TRBD1 (6 bases). Trimming left V 4 bases short and J 5 bases short, with 22 bases between. The CDR3 covers 16 residues. CDR1 and CDR2 from the germline V gene are SGHRS and YFSETQ.

This chain uses TRBV7-9 with TRBJ2-2; TRBD1 matches at 7 bases. The germline V gene has CDR1 SEHNR and CDR2 FQNEAQ (reference sequence). The CDR3 length is 16 residues. The V segment lost 5 bases and the J segment 4 bases; nucleotides outside the gene matches: 10. CDR3 sequence reads: CASSRNVQGITGELFF. In DNA form, the CDR3 reads TGTGCCAGCAGCCGAAACGTACAGGGGATCACCGGGGAGCTGTTTTTT.

The chain uses TRBV12-3 or TRBV12-4 and TRBJ2-5, with 15 positions matching TRBD2. CDR3 length: 17 residues. The V and J ends lost 3 bases and 4 bases, in that order; junction bases with no gene match: 6. CDR3 bases: TGTGCCAGCAGTTTTGGACTAGCGGGAGGGCCAGGAGAGACCCAGTACTTC. Translating it yields CASSFGLAGGPGETQYF.

The chain has TRBV5-1 and TRBJ2-5; the D is unclear. Trimming took off 4 bases at V and 5 bases at J, with 15 bases between the two ends. Germline CDR1 SGHRS, CDR2 YFSETQ. The CDR3 length is 14 residues. The CDR3 DNA is TGCGCCAGCAGCCCGCAAGGTTTGAGCGAGACCCAGTACTTC. As protein: CASSPQGLSETQYF.

The genes are TRBV7-6 and TRBJ1-1; D might be TRBD1 (5 bases). There are 15 residues in the CDR3. V shed 0 bases and J shed 0 bases, with 8 bases lying between them. Germline-derived CDR1 and CDR2 are SGHVS and FNYEAQ. The CDR3 spells CASSLAGHVNTEAFF. As DNA, the CDR3 is TGTGCCAGCAGCTTAGCCGGACACGTGAACACTGAAGCTTTCTTT.

There are a few counts of this clonotype. The chain recombines TRBV2 with TRBJ1-1; TRBD1 is a possible D gene (6 bases). The CDR3 loop spans 14 amino acids. Germline values: CDR1 SNHLY, CDR2 FYNNEI. The V gene lost 1 base and the J gene lost 2 bases, with 8 bases spanning the gap. Written as DNA, the CDR3 is TGTGCCAGCAGTGAAGACAGGGCCAACACTGAAGCTTTCTTT. Translating gives CASSEDRANTEAFF.

The J gene is TRBJ2-3, the V gene TRBV7-8; no clear D. Germline CDR1 reads SGHVS; CDR2 reads FQNEAQ. This CDR3 comprises 13 residues. Trimming removed 5 bases at V and 7 bases at J, with 13 bases between. The CDR3 DNA sequence: TGTGCCAGCAGCGTGACCACGGCATATACGCAGTATTTT. It is translated as CASSVTTAYTQYF.

Note on this clonotype: A junction boundary mismatches the germline segment, possibly from a read error. The rearrangement links TRBV30 to TRBJ2-5; the D is unclear. Germline V lookup: CDR1 GTSNPN, CDR2 SVGIG (reference sequence). CDR3 length equals 16 residues. In DNA, the CDR3 is TGTGCCTGGAGTGGATTGGGAAGAGGATACCAAGAGAACCAGTACTTC. Amino acids: CAWSGLGRGYQENQYF.

This chain uses TRBV12-3 or TRBV12-4 with TRBJ1-5, with D unresolved. Trimming cost V 6 bases and J 6 bases, with 12 bases left between them. This CDR3 comprises 13 residues. CDR3 sequence: CASSLQRIQPQHF. CDR3 sequence (DNA): TGTGCCAGCAGCCTACAACGAATTCAGCCCCAGCATTTT.

This sequence joins TRBV7-2 and TRBJ1-5; possible D gene TRBD1, 5 bases. This CDR3 is 13 amino acids long. CDR1 is SGHTA and CDR2 is FQGNSA in the germline V gene. V was shortened by 4 bases and J by 9 bases, with 13 bases between the two germline ends. The CDR3 loop reads CASSWRQGGPQHF. The DNA for the CDR3 is TGTGCCAGCAGCTGGAGGCAGGGTGGGCCCCAGCATTTT.

CDR3 in amino acids: CSARDLLYEQYF. CDR3 in DNA: TGCAGTGCTAGAGATCTGCTATACGAGCAGTACTTC. V usage is TRBV20-1 and J usage is TRBJ2-7; D unclear. CDR1 is DFQATT and CDR2 is SNEGSKA in the germline V gene (reference sequence). Trimming pared 0 bases from V and 4 bases from J, leaving 7 bases between. This CDR3 has 12 amino acids.

At least ten counts were recorded for this clonotype. The chain uses TRBV27 and TRBJ1-1; D might be TRBD1 (5 bases). Germline V gene sequence: CDR1 MNHEY, CDR2 SMNVEV (reference sequence). The CDR3 runs 20 residues. Trimming removed 0 bases from V and 5 bases from J, with 28 bases in between. The CDR3 loop reads CASSLSATTVDGGWGTEAFF. The CDR3 bases are TGTGCCAGCAGTTTATCGGCCACGACAGTGGATGGCGGCTGGGGGACTGAAGCTTTCTTT.

The chain recombines TRBV4-1 with TRBJ2-7; TRBD2 might be the D (6 bases). The CDR3 is 14 residues long. V dropped 2 bases and J dropped 5 bases, with 13 bases sitting between them. Germline CDR1 and CDR2: MGHRA and YSYEKL. CDR3 protein: CASSQIGGDHEQYF. The DNA of the CDR3 is TGCGCCAGCAGCCAAATAGGAGGGGACCACGAGCAGTACTTC.

This chain connects TRBV24-1 to TRBJ2-1, with 10 positions matching TRBD2. The germline CDR1 and CDR2 sequences are KGHDR and SFDVKD. Losses at the gene ends were 7 bases for V and 7 bases for J; bases not matched to a gene: 18. This CDR3 comprises 18 residues. In DNA, the CDR3 is TGTGCCACCAGCCATGCCCGAGGCGGACTAGCGGTTTCTAATGAGCAGTTCTTC. As protein: CATSHARGGLAVSNEQFF.

This clonotype was seen at least ten times. DNA for the CDR3: TGTGCCAGCAGTTACAGAGACGGGACAACCTACGAGCAGTACTTC. Its translation: CASSYRDGTTYEQYF. The chain employs TRBV6-5 and TRBJ2-7, with D maybe TRBD1 (6 bases). Germline V gene sequence: CDR1 MNHEY, CDR2 SVGAGI. The V gene lost 2 bases and the J gene lost 2 bases, with 13 bases spanning the gap. The CDR3 loop spans 15 amino acids.

The J gene is TRBJ1-1, the V gene TRBV12-3 or TRBV12-4, with 7 bases that match TRBD1. V shed 5 bases and J 6 bases; nucleotides not matched to a gene: 3. This CDR3 region has 12 residues. For the CDR3, the DNA is TGTGCCAGCAGTACAGGGGTGGCTGAAGCTTTCTTT. This codes for CASSTGVAEAFF.

In this sample, this clonotype turned up a few times. The rearrangement uses TRBV29-1 and TRBJ1-1, with D perhaps matching TRBD1 (5 bases). The CDR3 runs 12 residues. Germline CDR1 is SQVTM and CDR2 is ANQGSEA. V dropped 6 bases and J dropped 7 bases, with 15 bases sitting between them. The CDR3 sequence: CSVGDWGGEAFF. The CDR3, as DNA: TGCAGCGTAGGAGATTGGGGGGGTGAAGCTTTCTTT.

The chain is built from TRBV5-5 and TRBJ2-7; D is ambiguous. This CDR3 comprises 17 residues. Trimming stripped 0 bases from V and 0 bases from J, with 16 bases between. CDR1 SGHKS and CDR2 YYEKEE come from the germline V gene (reference sequence). CDR3 residues: CASSLAFYSHLSYEQYF. CDR3 DNA sequence: TGTGCCAGCAGCTTGGCCTTTTACAGCCACCTCTCCTACGAGCAGTACTTC.

This clonotype was detected many times. CDR3 loop: CASSSGLGTDTQYF. CDR3 nucleotides: TGTGCCAGCAGCTCGGGACTAGGCACAGATACGCAGTATTTT. The V call is TRBV7-2, the J call TRBJ2-3; TRBD2 agrees at 8 bases. V trimming: 4 bases; J trimming: 1 base; junction bases outside the gene matches: 1. This CDR3 is built from 14 residues. Per the germline V gene, CDR1 is SGHTA and CDR2 is FQGNSA.

This clonotype occurred a few times. This rearrangement joins TRBV6-6 to TRBJ2-5; D is unclear. CDR1 is MNHNY, CDR2 SVGAGI, per germline (reference sequence). Trimming removed 10 bases from V and 2 bases from J, with 11 bases in between. This CDR3 has 12 amino acids. The CDR3 bases are TGTGCCACTTCGAGACGGCAAGAGACCCAGTACTTC. Amino acids: CATSRRQETQYF.

The chain employs TRBV9 and TRBJ2-2; D is possibly TRBD1 (6 bases). The ends were cut back, 2 bases at V and 5 bases at J, with 7 bases in the middle. CDR3 length equals 13 residues. CDR1 is SGDLS and CDR2 is YYNGEE in the germline V gene. This CDR3 reads CASSVQGTGELFF. The CDR3 nucleotides are TGTGCCAGCAGCGTCCAGGGGACCGGGGAGCTGTTTTTT.

This rearrangement joins TRBV12-3 or TRBV12-4 to TRBJ2-2, with D possibly TRBD1 on 6 matching bases. With 2 bases removed from V and 5 bases from J, the gap between germline ends came to 9 bases. The CDR3 contains 14 residues. The CDR3 nucleotides are TGTGCCAGCAGTTTAAACAGGGCGACCGGGGAGCTGTTTTTT. This translates into CASSLNRATGELFF.

This clonotype has a count of ten or more. The chain combines TRBV12-3 or TRBV12-4 with TRBJ2-7; D remains unclear. The CDR3 totals 12 residues. Between the trimmed V and J ends, which lost 2 bases and 2 bases, there was a span of 4 bases. The CDR3 is CASSLSAYEQYF. The CDR3 bases are TGTGCCAGCAGTTTATCGGCCTACGAGCAGTACTTC.

The chain joins TRBV6-6 to TRBJ1-1; 7 bases are a match to TRBD1. CDR1 and CDR2 from the germline V gene are MNHNY and SVGAGI (reference sequence). The CDR3 runs to 14 residues. Trimming at V came to 5 bases and at J to 3 bases, leaving 6 bases not matched to a gene. The chain's CDR3 is CASSHNTGDTEAFF. DNA of the CDR3: TGTGCCAGCAGTCATAACACAGGGGACACTGAAGCTTTCTTT.